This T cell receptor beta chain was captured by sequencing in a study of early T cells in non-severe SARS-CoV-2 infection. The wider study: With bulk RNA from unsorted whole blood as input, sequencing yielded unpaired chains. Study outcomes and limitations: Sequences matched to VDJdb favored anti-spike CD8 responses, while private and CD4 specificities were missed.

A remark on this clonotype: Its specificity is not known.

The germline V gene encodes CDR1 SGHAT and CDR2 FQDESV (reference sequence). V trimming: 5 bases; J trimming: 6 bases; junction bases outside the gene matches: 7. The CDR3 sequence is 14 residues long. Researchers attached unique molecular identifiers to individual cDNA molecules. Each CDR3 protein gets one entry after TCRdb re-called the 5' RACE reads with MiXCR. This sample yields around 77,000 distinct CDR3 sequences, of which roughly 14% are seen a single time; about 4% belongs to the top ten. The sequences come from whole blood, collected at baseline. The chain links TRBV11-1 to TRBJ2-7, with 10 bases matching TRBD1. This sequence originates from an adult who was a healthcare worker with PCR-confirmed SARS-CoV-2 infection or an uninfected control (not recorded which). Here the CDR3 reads CASSHGTGAGEQYF. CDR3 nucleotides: TGTGCCAGCAGCCACGGGACAGGGGCCGGCGAGCAGTACTTC.